This TCR beta chain appears in the sequencing data of a study of T cell responses to AZD1222 COVID-19 vaccine. Trimming at V came to 5 bases and at J to 8 bases, leaving 3 bases not matched to a gene. Germline V gene lookup returns CDR1 SGHNT and CDR2 YENEEA. The length of the CDR3 is 14 residues. Only in-frame clones appear in the TCRdb table, and some are missing; sequencing was by immunoSEQ multiplex PCR. Of approximately 130,000 clones listed, roughly 88% were seen once; the top ten hold under 6%. This specimen consisted of peripheral blood, obtained 28 days after the second AZD1222 dose. This chain joins TRBV11-3 and TRBJ2-1; the match to TRBD2 covers 13 bases. The sequence was obtained from an adult who received the AZD1222 COVID-19 vaccine. CDR3 protein: CASSPGLAGDEQFF. CDR3 sequence (DNA): TGTGCCAGCAGCCCCGGACTAGCGGGAGATGAGCAGTTCTTC.